The present TCR beta chain was sequenced within a study of vaccination and CD4 T cells after COVID-19. The V gene lost 0 bases and the J gene lost 0 bases, with 6 bases spanning the gap. This CDR3 has 14 amino acids. Germline values: CDR1 MNHNS, CDR2 SASEGT. Noted treatment: approximately nine-day PBMC culture with coronavirus spike peptide pools or control peptides (ViraFEST assay). With the Oncomine TCR Beta short-read assay, DNA from cultured CD4+ T cells was sequenced. From the PCR reads, TCRdb called clonotypes with MiXCR, one entry per CDR3 protein. Of some 23,000 distinct CDR3 sequences in the sample, 67% are singletons; the top ten hold around 15%. Turning to this clonotype: The target antigen is unknown.

The chain links TRBV6-1 to TRBJ2-7; D is ambiguous. The sample consisted of CD4+ T cells from blood, cultured in vitro, taken after SARS-CoV-2 vaccination. The source of this sequence is a human donor who received a COVID-19 vaccine. The DNA of the CDR3 is TGTGCCAGCAGTGAAGCTTGGTTCTCCTACGAGCAGTACTTC. Its translation is CASSEAWFSYEQYF.